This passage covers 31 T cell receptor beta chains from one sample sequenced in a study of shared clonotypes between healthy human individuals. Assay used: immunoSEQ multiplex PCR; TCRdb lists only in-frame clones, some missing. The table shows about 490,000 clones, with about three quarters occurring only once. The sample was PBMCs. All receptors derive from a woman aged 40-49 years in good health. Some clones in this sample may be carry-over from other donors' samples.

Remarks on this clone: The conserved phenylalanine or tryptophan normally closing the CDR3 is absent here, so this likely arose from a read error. This CDR3 is CASSAATGLDTEAFL. For the CDR3, the DNA is TGCGCCAGCAGCGCTGCAACAGGGTTGGACACTGAAGCTTTCCTT. This chain links TRBV5-1 with TRBJ1-1; possible D gene TRBD1, 6 bases. Germline-derived CDR1 and CDR2 are SGHRS and YFSETQ. The CDR3 is made up of 15 amino acids. The V gene lost 4 bases and the J gene lost 3 bases, with 16 bases spanning the gap.

The CDR3 DNA reads as TGTGCCACAAGCCGACAGTACCAAGAGACCCAGTACTTC. This encodes CATSRQYQETQYF. The rearrangement joins TRBV15 to TRBJ2-5; D is possibly TRBD1 (5 bases). V lost 9 bases and J 0 bases, leaving 11 bases between the germline ends. The V gene's germline CDR1 is LNHNV and CDR2 YYDKDF (reference sequence). CDR3 size: 13 residues.

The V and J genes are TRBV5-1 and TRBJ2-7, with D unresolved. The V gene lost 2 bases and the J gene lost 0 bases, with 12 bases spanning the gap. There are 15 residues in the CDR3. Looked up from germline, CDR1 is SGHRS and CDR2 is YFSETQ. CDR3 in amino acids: CASSFSVRSSYEQYF. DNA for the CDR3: TGCGCCAGCAGCTTTTCAGTCAGGAGCTCCTACGAGCAGTACTTC.

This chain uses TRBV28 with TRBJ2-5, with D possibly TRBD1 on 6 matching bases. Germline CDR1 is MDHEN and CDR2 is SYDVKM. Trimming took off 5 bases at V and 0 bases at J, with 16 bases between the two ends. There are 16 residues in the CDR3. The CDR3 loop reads CASSRPKGVYQETQYF. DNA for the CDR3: TGTGCCAGCAGTCGCCCCAAGGGGGTTTACCAAGAGACCCAGTACTTC.

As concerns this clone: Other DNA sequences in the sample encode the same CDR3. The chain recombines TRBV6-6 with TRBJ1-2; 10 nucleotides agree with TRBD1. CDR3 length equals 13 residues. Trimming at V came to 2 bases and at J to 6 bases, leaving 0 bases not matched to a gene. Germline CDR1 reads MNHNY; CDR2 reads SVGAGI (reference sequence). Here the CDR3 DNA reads TGTGCCAGCAGTTACGGACAGGGGGATGGCTACACCTTC. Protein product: CASSYGQGDGYTF.

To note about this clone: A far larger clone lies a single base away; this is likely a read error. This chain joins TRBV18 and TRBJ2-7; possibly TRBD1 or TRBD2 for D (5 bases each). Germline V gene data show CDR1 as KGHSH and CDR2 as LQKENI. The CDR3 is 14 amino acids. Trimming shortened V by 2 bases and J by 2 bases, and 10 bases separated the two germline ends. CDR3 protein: CASSPSWDAYEQYF. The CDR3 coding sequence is TGTGCCAGCTCACCATCCTGGGACGCCTACGAGCAGTACTTC.

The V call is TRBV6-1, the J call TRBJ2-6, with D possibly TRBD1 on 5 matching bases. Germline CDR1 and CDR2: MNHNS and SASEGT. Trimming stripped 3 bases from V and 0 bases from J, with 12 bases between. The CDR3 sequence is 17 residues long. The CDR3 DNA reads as TGTGCCAGCAGTGAGTCCTACAGGCCCTCTGGGGCCAACGTCCTGACTTTC. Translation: CASSESYRPSGANVLTF.

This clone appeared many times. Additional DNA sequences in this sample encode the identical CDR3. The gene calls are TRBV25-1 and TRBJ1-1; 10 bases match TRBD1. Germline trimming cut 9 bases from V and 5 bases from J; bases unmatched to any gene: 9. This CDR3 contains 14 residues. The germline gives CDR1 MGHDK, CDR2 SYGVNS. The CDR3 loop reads CASSTGGGMTEAFF. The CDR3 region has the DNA TGTGCCAGTTCGACAGGGGGCGGGATGACTGAAGCTTTCTTT.

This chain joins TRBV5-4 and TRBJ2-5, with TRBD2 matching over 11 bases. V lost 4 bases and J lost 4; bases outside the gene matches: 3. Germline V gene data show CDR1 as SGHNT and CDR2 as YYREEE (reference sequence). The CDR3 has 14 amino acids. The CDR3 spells CASSEGLAVETQYF. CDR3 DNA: TGTGCCAGCAGCGAGGGACTAGCGGTAGAGACCCAGTACTTC.

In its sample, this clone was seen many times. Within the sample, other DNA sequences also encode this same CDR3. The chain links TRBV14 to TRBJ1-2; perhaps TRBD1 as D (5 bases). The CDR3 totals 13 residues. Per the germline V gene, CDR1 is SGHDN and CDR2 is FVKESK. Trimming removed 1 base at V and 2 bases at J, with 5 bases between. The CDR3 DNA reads TGTGCCAGCAGCCAAGGGGGCAACTATGGCTACACCTTC. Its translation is CASSQGGNYGYTF.

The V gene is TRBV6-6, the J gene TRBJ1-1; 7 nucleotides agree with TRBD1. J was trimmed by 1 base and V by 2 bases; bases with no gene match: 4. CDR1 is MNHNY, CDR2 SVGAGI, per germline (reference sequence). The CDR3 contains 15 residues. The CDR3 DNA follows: TGTGCCAGCAGTTACGCGGGACAGCGGAACACTGAAGCTTTCTTT. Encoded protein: CASSYAGQRNTEAFF.

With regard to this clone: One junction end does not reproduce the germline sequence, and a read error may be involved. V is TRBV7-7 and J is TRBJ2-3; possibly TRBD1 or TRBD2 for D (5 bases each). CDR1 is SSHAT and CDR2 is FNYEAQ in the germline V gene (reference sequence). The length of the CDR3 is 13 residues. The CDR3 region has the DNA TGTGCTAGCAGCTCCGGGGCCTTGGATACGCAGTATTTT. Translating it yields CASSSGALDTQYF.

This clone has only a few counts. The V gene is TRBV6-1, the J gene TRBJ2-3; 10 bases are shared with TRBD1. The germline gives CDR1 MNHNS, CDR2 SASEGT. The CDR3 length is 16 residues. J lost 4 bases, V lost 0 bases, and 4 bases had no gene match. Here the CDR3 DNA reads TGTGCCAGCAGTGAAGCAGAGACAGGGGGCGCAGATACGCAGTATTTT. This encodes CASSEAETGGADTQYF.

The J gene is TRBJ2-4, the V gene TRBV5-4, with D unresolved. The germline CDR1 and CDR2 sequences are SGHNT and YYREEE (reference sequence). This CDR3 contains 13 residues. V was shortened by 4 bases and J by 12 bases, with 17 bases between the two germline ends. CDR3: CASSPGSRGAQYF. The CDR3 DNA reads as TGTGCCAGCAGCCCAGGCTCTCGAGGAGCTCAGTACTTC.

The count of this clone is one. The CDR3 coding sequence is TGCGCCAGCAGACCCTCTGGGGCCAACGTCCTGACTTTC. Its protein is CASRPSGANVLTF. J is TRBJ2-6 and V is TRBV5-1; D ambiguous. CDR1 and CDR2 from the germline V gene are SGHRS and YFSETQ. The CDR3 totals 13 residues. Trimming shortened V by 5 bases and J by 0 bases, and 3 bases separated the two germline ends.

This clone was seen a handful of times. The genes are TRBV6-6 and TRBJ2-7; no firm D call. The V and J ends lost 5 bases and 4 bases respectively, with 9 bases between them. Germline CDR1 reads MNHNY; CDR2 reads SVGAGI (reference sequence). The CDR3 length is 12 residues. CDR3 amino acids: CASSPNQYEQYF. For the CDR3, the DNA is TGTGCCAGCAGTCCCAACCAATACGAGCAGTACTTC.

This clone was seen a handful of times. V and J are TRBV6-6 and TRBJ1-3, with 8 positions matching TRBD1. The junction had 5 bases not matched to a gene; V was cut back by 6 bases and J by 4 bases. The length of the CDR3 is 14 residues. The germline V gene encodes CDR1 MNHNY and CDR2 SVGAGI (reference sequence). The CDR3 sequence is CASSGQGTGNTIYF. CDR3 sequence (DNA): TGTGCCAGCAGCGGACAGGGAACCGGAAACACCATATATTTT.

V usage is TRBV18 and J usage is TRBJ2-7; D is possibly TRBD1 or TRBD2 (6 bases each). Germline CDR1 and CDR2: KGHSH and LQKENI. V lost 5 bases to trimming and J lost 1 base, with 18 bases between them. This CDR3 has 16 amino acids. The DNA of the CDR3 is TGTGCCAGCTCAAAACGCCGACAGGACTATTCCTACGAGCAGTACTTC. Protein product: CASSKRRQDYSYEQYF.

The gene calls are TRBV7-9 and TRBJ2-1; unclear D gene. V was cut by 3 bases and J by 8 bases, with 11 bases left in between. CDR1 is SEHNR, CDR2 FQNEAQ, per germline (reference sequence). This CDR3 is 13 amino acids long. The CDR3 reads CASSFVPLDEQFF. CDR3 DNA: TGTGCCAGCAGCTTCGTCCCCTTGGATGAGCAGTTCTTC.

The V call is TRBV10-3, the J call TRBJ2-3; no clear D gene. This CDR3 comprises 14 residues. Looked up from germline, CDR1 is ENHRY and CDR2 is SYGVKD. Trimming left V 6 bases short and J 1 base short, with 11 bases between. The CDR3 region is CAIRTRLGTDTQYF. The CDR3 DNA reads TGTGCCATCAGAACCAGACTCGGCACAGATACGCAGTATTTT.

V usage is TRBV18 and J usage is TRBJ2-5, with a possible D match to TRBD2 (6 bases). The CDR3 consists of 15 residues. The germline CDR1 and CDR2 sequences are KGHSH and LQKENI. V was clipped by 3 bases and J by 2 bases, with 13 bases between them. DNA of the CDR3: TGTGCCAGCTCACCTTTCTCTAGCGCTCAAGAGACCCAGTACTTC. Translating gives CASSPFSSAQETQYF.

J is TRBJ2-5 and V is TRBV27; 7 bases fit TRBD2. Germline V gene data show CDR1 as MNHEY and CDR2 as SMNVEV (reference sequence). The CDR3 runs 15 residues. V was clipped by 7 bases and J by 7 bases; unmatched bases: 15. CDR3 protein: CASTPVGTNPATQYF. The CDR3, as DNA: TGTGCCAGCACCCCGGTGGGGACTAATCCGGCGACCCAGTACTTC.

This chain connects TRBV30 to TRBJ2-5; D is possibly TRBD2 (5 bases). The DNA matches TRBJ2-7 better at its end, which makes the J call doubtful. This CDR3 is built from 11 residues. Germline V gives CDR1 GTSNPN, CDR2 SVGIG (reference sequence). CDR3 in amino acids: CAWSEGYEQYF. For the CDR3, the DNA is TGTGCCTGGAGCGAGGGCTACGAGCAGTACTTC.

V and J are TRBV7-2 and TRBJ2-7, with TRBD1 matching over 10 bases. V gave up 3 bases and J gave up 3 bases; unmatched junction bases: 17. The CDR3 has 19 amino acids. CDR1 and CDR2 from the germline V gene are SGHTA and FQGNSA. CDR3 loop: CASSFFPPSGQGYVYEQYF. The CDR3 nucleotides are TGTGCCAGCAGCTTTTTTCCCCCTTCGGGACAGGGGTACGTCTACGAGCAGTACTTC. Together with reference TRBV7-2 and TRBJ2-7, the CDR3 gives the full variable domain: GAGVSQSPSNKVTEKGKDVELRCDPISGHTALYWYRQSLGQGLEFLIYFQGNSAPDKSGLPSDRFSAERTGGSVSTLTIQRTQQEDSAVYLCASSFFPPSGQGYVYEQYFGPGTRLTVT.

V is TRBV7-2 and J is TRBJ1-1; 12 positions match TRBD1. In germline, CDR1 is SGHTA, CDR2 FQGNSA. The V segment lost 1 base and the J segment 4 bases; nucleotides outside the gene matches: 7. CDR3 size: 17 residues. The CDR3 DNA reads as TGTGCCAGCAGCTTAGGCGGGGACAGGGGGCGGGTCACTGAAGCTTTCTTT. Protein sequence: CASSLGGDRGRVTEAFF.

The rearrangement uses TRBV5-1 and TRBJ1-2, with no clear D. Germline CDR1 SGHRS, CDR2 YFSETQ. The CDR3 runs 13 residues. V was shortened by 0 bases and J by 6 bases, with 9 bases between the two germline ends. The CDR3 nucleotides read TGCGCCAGCAGCTTGGGAGTTACCGATGGCTACACCTTC. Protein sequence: CASSLGVTDGYTF. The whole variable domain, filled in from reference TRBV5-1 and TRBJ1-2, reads KAGVTQTPRYLIKTRGQQVTLSCSPISGHRSVSWYQQTPGQGLQFLFEYFSETQRNKGNFPGRFSGRQFSNSRSEMNVSTLELGDSALYLCASSLGVTDGYTFGSGTRLTVV.

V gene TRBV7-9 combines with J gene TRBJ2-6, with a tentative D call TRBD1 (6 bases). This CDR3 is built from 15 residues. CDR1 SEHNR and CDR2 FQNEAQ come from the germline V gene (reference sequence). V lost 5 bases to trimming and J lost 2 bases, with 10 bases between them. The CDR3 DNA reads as TGTGCCAGCAGCCCCTACAGGGCTGGGGCCAACGTCCTGACTTTC. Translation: CASSPYRAGANVLTF.

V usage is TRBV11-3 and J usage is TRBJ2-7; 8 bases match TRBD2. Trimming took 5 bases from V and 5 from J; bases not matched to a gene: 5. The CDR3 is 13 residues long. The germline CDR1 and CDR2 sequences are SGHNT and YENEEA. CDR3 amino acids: CASSPGLGNEQYF. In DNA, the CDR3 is TGTGCCAGCAGCCCGGGACTAGGAAACGAGCAGTACTTC. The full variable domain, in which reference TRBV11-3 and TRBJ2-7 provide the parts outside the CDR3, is EAGVVQSPRYKIIEKKQPVAFWCNPISGHNTLYWYLQNLGQGPELLIRYENEEAVDDSQLPKDRFSAERLKGVDSTLKIQPAELGDSAVYLCASSPGLGNEQYFGPGTRLTVT.

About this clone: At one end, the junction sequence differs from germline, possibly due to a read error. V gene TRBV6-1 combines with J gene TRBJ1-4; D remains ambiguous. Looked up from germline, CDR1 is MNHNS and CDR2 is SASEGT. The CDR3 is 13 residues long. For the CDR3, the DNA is TGTGCCAGCAGTGAACAGCCTAATGAAAAACCGTTTTTT. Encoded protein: CASSEQPNEKPFF.

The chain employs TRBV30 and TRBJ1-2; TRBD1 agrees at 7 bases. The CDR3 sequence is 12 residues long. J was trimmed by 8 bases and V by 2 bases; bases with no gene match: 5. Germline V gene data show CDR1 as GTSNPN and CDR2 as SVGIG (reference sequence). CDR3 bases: TGTGCCTGGAGTCACGGACAGGCCGGCTACACCTTC. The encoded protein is CAWSHGQAGYTF.

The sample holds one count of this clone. The CDR3 sequence: CASTLSDRDNQPQHF. CDR3 nucleotide sequence: TGTGCCAGCACCCTTAGCGACAGGGACAATCAGCCCCAGCATTTT. The rearrangement joins TRBV28 to TRBJ1-5; 7 nucleotides match TRBD1. Germline V CDR1 and CDR2: MDHEN, SYDVKM. With 7 bases clipped from V and 3 bases from J, the junction kept 9 bases outside the gene matches. CDR3 length equals 15 residues.